Below, 31 T cell receptor beta chains from the same sample are listed, as sequenced in a study of blood T cell repertoires in COVID-19. Assay used: immunoSEQ multiplex PCR; TCRdb lists only in-frame clones, some missing. The sample consists of around 320,000 clones, nearly 90% of them appearing once. The sequenced sample consisted of PBMCs or T cells enriched from blood (not recorded which). These receptors all come from a woman aged 18-29 years with acute COVID-19.

The J gene is TRBJ1-5, the V gene TRBV27, with a weak D call TRBD1 (6 bases). V dropped 6 bases and J dropped 5 bases, with 8 bases sitting between them. This CDR3 region has 12 residues. Germline-derived CDR1 and CDR2 are MNHEY and SMNVEV (reference sequence). The CDR3 DNA reads TGTGCCAGCAGACAGGGATATCAGCCCCAGCATTTT. Its translation: CASRQGYQPQHF.

This chain uses TRBV2 with TRBJ1-6; TRBD1 matches 7 bases. The CDR3 is 15 amino acids. J gave up 3 bases and V 6 bases, and 5 bases lay outside the gene matches. CDR1 SNHLY and CDR2 FYNNEI come from the germline V gene. This CDR3 is CASSGDSLYNSPLHF. As DNA, the CDR3 is TGTGCCAGCAGCGGGGACAGCCTCTATAATTCACCCCTCCACTTT.

A single count supports this clone. CDR3 amino acids: CASSLGTREPYEQYF. The CDR3 region has the DNA TGTGCCAGCAGTTTGGGCACTAGGGAACCCTACGAGCAGTACTTC. The genes are TRBV28 and TRBJ2-7; TRBD2 might be the D (5 bases). Germline-derived CDR1 and CDR2 are MDHEN and SYDVKM. This CDR3 contains 15 residues. V was shortened by 3 bases and J by 2 bases, with 14 bases between the two germline ends.

The chain combines TRBV14 with TRBJ2-1; weak D call: TRBD2 (6 bases). The CDR3 has 13 residues. Per germline, CDR1 SGHDN and CDR2 FVKESK. V was shortened by 1 base and J by 10 bases, with 11 bases between the two germline ends. The CDR3 sequence is CASSQGSGREQFF. The CDR3 DNA reads TGTGCCAGCAGCCAAGGGTCGGGGAGGGAGCAGTTCTTC.

This clone has only one observation. The genes are TRBV9 and TRBJ1-2, with D tentatively TRBD1 (5 bases). V dropped 1 base and J dropped 5 bases, with 12 bases sitting between them. The CDR3 consists of 14 residues. CDR1 and CDR2 (germline): SGDLS, YYNGEE. The CDR3 spells CASSVWRQGYGYTF. The CDR3 DNA sequence: TGTGCCAGCAGCGTATGGCGGCAGGGTTATGGCTACACCTTC.

This chain connects TRBV28 to TRBJ2-7; 9 positions agree with TRBD2. This CDR3 has 14 amino acids. V shed 5 bases and J 6 bases; nucleotides not matched to a gene: 8. CDR1 MDHEN and CDR2 SYDVKM come from the germline V gene. CDR3 amino acids: CASSPIAGGVEQYF. The CDR3 DNA sequence: TGTGCCAGCAGTCCCATCGCGGGAGGGGTCGAGCAGTACTTC.

The rearrangement links TRBV2 to TRBJ1-2; D is possibly TRBD1 (6 bases). This CDR3 region has 14 residues. From germline, CDR1 is SNHLY and CDR2 FYNNEI. V lost 4 bases and J 2 bases, leaving 11 bases between the germline ends. CDR3 loop: CASSVGTPNYGYTF. DNA for the CDR3: TGTGCCAGCAGTGTCGGGACACCGAACTATGGCTACACCTTC.

The chain couples TRBV7-3 to TRBJ1-1, with 8 bases that match TRBD1. The CDR3 extends over 15 amino acids. The V and J ends lost 5 bases and 1 base, in that order; junction bases with no gene match: 6. Germline loops: CDR1 SGHTA, CDR2 FQGTGA. CDR3 coding DNA: TGTGCCAGCAGCCCCCGGACAGGGAAGAACACTGAAGCTTTCTTT. Amino acid sequence: CASSPRTGKNTEAFF.

This chain links TRBV5-1 with TRBJ2-7; the match to TRBD2 covers 13 bases. Per germline, CDR1 SGHRS and CDR2 YFSETQ. After removal of 4 bases from V and 6 bases from J, the junction contained 7 bases not matched to a gene. This CDR3 has 15 amino acids. The CDR3 nucleotides are TGCGCCAGCAGCCTTTGGACTAGCGGGAGATCCGAGCAGTACTTC. This gives the protein CASSLWTSGRSEQYF.

The genes are TRBV19 and TRBJ1-2, with a tentative D call TRBD1 (6 bases). CDR3 length equals 15 residues. V was trimmed by 3 bases and J by 2 bases, leaving 13 bases between them. The V gene's germline CDR1 is LNHDA and CDR2 SQIVND (reference sequence). Here the CDR3 reads CASSILGQTNYGYTF. CDR3 nucleotide sequence: TGTGCCAGTAGTATTCTTGGACAGACGAACTATGGCTACACCTTC.

This chain uses TRBV28 with TRBJ1-1; unclear D gene. Germline V CDR1 and CDR2: MDHEN, SYDVKM. The CDR3 consists of 15 residues. Trimming took off 3 bases at V and 4 bases at J, with 15 bases between the two ends. The CDR3 coding sequence is TGTGCCAGCAGTTTTCGTCAGGATCAATCCACTGAAGCTTTCTTT. It translates to CASSFRQDQSTEAFF.

This rearrangement joins TRBV18 to TRBJ2-7; possible D gene TRBD2, 5 bases. With 4 bases removed from V and 3 bases from J, the gap between germline ends came to 16 bases. The CDR3 spans 15 residues. The germline CDR1 and CDR2 sequences are KGHSH and LQKENI. The CDR3 bases are TGTGCCAGCTCACGCCTCGAGGGCAGCGGCTACGAGCAGTACTTC. Protein: CASSRLEGSGYEQYF.

The V gene is TRBV11-3, the J gene TRBJ2-5; TRBD2 matches at 12 bases. CDR1 SGHNT and CDR2 YENEEA come from the germline V gene. There are 17 residues in the CDR3. Trimming cost V 7 bases and J 5 bases; bases outside gene matches: 14. CDR3 in amino acids: CASTSTTGLAGSETQYF. The CDR3 region has the DNA TGTGCCAGCACCTCAACGACGGGACTAGCGGGTTCGGAGACCCAGTACTTC.

This clone was picked up one time. The rearrangement uses TRBV24-1 and TRBJ2-1, with 11 bases aligning to TRBD2. The CDR3 runs to 16 residues. The V gene end was trimmed by 7 bases and the J gene end by 7 bases; junction bases not matched to a gene: 11. Germline V CDR1 and CDR2: KGHDR, SFDVKD. CDR3 amino acids: CATSEYSGRATNEQFF. CDR3 sequence (DNA): TGTGCCACCAGCGAGTATAGCGGGAGGGCCACGAATGAGCAGTTCTTC.

The chain links TRBV4-2 to TRBJ2-5, with 9 bases aligning to TRBD2. This CDR3 spans 17 amino acids. V shed 0 bases, J shed 4 bases, and the junction held 9 bases outside the gene matches. CDR1 LGHNA and CDR2 YNFKEQ come from the germline V gene. The CDR3 DNA reads as TGTGCCAGCAGCCAAGATCTTCGCGGGAGGGCCGGAGAGACCCAGTACTTC. It is translated as CASSQDLRGRAGETQYF.

V gene TRBV29-1 combines with J gene TRBJ1-2; D not resolved. V was clipped by 5 bases and J by 4 bases, with 14 bases between them. The CDR3 extends over 13 amino acids. Germline assignment: CDR1 SQVTM and CDR2 ANQGSEA. The CDR3 nucleotides read TGCAGCGTTCGCGGCGGGTCGGCCTATGGCTACACCTTC. It codes for CSVRGGSAYGYTF.

The V gene is TRBV19, the J gene TRBJ1-5; D is unresolved. Trimming removed 4 bases at V and 0 bases at J, with 10 bases between. The CDR3 runs to 15 residues. Germline V lookup: CDR1 LNHDA, CDR2 SQIVND (reference sequence). The CDR3 region is CASSTSGYSNQPQHF. The CDR3, as DNA: TGTGCCAGTAGTACTAGTGGGTATAGCAATCAGCCCCAGCATTTT.

The chain is built from TRBV7-9 and TRBJ1-1; 11 nucleotides match TRBD1. The CDR3 covers 15 residues. V lost 4 bases to trimming and J lost 4 bases; unmatched junction nucleotides: 5. In germline, CDR1 is SEHNR, CDR2 FQNEAQ (reference sequence). The CDR3 here is CASSSRTGGGTEAFF. CDR3 nucleotide sequence: TGTGCCAGCAGCTCCCGGACAGGGGGCGGCACTGAAGCTTTCTTT.

The chain joins TRBV27 to TRBJ1-5; TRBD1 might be the D (6 bases). Trimming took 6 bases from V and 3 from J, leaving 15 bases between them. CDR3 length: 15 residues. Germline lookup yields CDR1 MNHEY and CDR2 SMNVEV (reference sequence). The CDR3: CASRKSTGFNQPQHF. In DNA form, the CDR3 reads TGTGCCAGCAGGAAGAGTACAGGGTTCAATCAGCCCCAGCATTTT.

The chain's CDR3 is CASSAFLGLTGAYGYTF. CDR3 coding DNA: TGTGCCAGCAGTGCCTTTCTTGGGCTAACAGGAGCCTATGGCTACACCTTC. V usage is TRBV6-1 and J usage is TRBJ1-2; perhaps TRBD1 as D (5 bases). V was cut by 4 bases and J by 4 bases, with 22 bases left in between. The CDR3 covers 17 residues. Per germline, CDR1 MNHNS and CDR2 SASEGT.

This rearrangement joins TRBV28 to TRBJ1-2; D is unresolved. Germline CDR1 is MDHEN and CDR2 is SYDVKM. This CDR3 comprises 16 residues. V was shortened by 5 bases and J by 7 bases, with 23 bases between the two germline ends. DNA for the CDR3: TGTGCCAGCAGTGGATGGAGTACGGCCTTGATCGGTGGCTACACCTTC. Translated, it gives CASSGWSTALIGGYTF.

The chain has TRBV7-9 and TRBJ2-1; 13 bases fit TRBD2. Germline V CDR1 and CDR2: SEHNR, FQNEAQ (reference sequence). V gave up 8 bases and J gave up 5 bases; unmatched junction bases: 9. There are 16 residues in the CDR3. CDR3 protein: CASQLLGLAGNNEQFF. DNA of the CDR3: TGTGCCAGCCAACTCTTGGGACTAGCGGGAAACAATGAGCAGTTCTTC.

This rearrangement joins TRBV20-1 to TRBJ1-2, with TRBD1 as a possible D gene (5 bases). This CDR3 spans 11 amino acids. The V end lost 6 bases, the J end lost 4 bases, and 9 bases lay between the germline ends. Per germline, CDR1 DFQATT and CDR2 SNEGSKA (reference sequence). As DNA, the CDR3 is TGCAGTGCCCAGACAGTCTATGGCTACACCTTC. Protein product: CSAQTVYGYTF.

The chain carries TRBV6-5 and TRBJ2-3; TRBD2 is a possible D gene (6 bases). V was clipped by 7 bases and J by 3 bases, with 17 bases between them. This CDR3 is built from 15 residues. Looked up from germline, CDR1 is MNHEY and CDR2 is SVGAGI. CDR3: CASTPRGRETDTQYF. CDR3 in DNA: TGTGCCAGCACCCCTCGTGGGCGGGAAACAGATACGCAGTATTTT.

The J gene is TRBJ1-1, the V gene TRBV19, with D uncertain. Germline assignment: CDR1 LNHDA and CDR2 SQIVND (reference sequence). The CDR3 is made up of 14 amino acids. Trimming left V 8 bases short and J 0 bases short, with 13 bases between. In DNA form, the CDR3 reads TGTGCCAGTGGAGTGACGCATATGAACACTGAAGCTTTCTTT. This gives the protein CASGVTHMNTEAFF.

This chain uses TRBV2 with TRBJ2-2, with D perhaps TRBD2 (5 bases). This CDR3 spans 16 amino acids. V was clipped by 2 bases and J by 2 bases, with 12 bases between them. The germline gives CDR1 SNHLY, CDR2 FYNNEI. CDR3 in DNA: TGTGCCAGCAGTGAAATTGTAGCGACCAACACCGGGGAGCTGTTTTTT. Encoded protein: CASSEIVATNTGELFF.

The rearrangement joins TRBV19 to TRBJ2-1; 8 nucleotides match TRBD2. CDR1 and CDR2 (germline): LNHDA, SQIVND (reference sequence). Trimming cost V 7 bases and J 7 bases; bases outside gene matches: 9. CDR3 size: 14 residues. The CDR3 coding sequence is TGTGCCAGTACGGACGGGAGGGTTGGGAATGAGCAGTTCTTC. Translation gives CASTDGRVGNEQFF.

As for this clone: Other DNA sequences in this specimen translate into the identical CDR3. The rearrangement links TRBV27 to TRBJ1-2, with unresolved D. The CDR3 covers 13 residues. From germline, CDR1 is MNHEY and CDR2 SMNVEV (reference sequence). The V end was cut by 2 bases, the J end by 5 bases, with 9 bases between. CDR3 in amino acids: CASSLGQAYGYTF. In DNA form, the CDR3 reads TGTGCCAGCAGTTTAGGGCAGGCTTATGGCTACACCTTC.

The chain links TRBV13 to TRBJ1-5, with unresolved D. Trimming left V 0 bases short and J 5 bases short, with 8 bases between. Germline CDR1 and CDR2: PRHDT and FYEKMQ (reference sequence). CDR3 length: 14 residues. The CDR3 coding sequence is TGTGCCAGCAGCTTAGGTCTGAGGGATCAGCCCCAGCATTTT. Its translation: CASSLGLRDQPQHF.

The CDR3 DNA sequence: TGTGCCAGCGAGCGAAGCCCTGAGACCCAGTACTTC. Its translation: CASERSPETQYF. This chain uses TRBV2 with TRBJ2-5; D unclear. Between the trimmed V and J ends, which lost 8 bases and 5 bases, there was a span of 12 bases. The V gene's germline CDR1 is SNHLY and CDR2 FYNNEI. The CDR3 has 12 amino acids.

This clone occurred many times. The chain links TRBV3-1 (or the pseudogene TRBV3-2) to TRBJ2-7; 8 nucleotides match TRBD1. After removal of 0 bases from V and 7 bases from J, the junction contained 8 bases not matched to a gene. The CDR3 totals 15 residues. From germline, CDR1 is LGHDT and CDR2 YNNKEL (reference sequence). CDR3 coding DNA: TGTGCCAGCAGCCAAGATAGGGCAGGGGGCGGGGAGCAGTACTTC. It is translated as CASSQDRAGGGEQYF.